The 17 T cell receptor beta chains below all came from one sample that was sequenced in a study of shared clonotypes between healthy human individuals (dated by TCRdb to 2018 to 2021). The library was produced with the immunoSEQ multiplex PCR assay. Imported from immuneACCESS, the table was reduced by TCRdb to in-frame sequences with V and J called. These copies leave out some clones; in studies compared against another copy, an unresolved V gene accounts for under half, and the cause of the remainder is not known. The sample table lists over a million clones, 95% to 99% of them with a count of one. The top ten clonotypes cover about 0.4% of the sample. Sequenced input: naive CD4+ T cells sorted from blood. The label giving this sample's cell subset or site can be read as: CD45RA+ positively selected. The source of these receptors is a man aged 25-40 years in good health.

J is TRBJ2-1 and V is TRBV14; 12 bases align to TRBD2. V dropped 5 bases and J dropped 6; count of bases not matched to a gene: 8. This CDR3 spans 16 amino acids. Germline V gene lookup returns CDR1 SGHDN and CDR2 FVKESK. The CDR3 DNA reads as TGTGCCAGCAGCTTGCGACTAGCGGGAGAGGGCAATGAGCAGTTCTTC. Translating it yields CASSLRLAGEGNEQFF.

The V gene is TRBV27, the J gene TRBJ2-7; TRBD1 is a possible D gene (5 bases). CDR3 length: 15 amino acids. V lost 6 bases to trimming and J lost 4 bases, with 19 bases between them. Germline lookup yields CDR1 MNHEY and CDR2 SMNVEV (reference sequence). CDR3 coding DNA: TGTGCCAGCAGCGACACAGGTCATCGTTGGTACGAGCAGTACTTC. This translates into CASSDTGHRWYEQYF.

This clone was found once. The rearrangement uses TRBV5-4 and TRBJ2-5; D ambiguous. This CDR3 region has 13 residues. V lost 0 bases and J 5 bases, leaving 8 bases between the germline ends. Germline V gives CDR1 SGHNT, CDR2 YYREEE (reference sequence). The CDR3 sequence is CASSLVQLETQYF. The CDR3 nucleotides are TGTGCCAGCAGCTTGGTACAGCTTGAGACCCAGTACTTC.

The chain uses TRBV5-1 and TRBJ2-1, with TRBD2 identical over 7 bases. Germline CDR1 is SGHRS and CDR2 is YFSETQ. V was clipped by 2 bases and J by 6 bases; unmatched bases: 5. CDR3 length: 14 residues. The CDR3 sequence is CASSLDSGSNEQFF. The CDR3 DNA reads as TGCGCCAGCAGCTTAGATAGCGGGTCCAATGAGCAGTTCTTC.

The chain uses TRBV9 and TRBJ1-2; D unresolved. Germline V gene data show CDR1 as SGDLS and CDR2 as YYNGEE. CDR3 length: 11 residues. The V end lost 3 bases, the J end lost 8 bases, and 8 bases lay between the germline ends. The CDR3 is CASSGRVGYTF. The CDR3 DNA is TGTGCCAGCAGCGGGCGGGTGGGCTACACCTTC.

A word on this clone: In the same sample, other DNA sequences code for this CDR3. The CDR3 reads CSARLVNEQFF. DNA of the CDR3: TGCAGTGCCCGCCTAGTTAATGAGCAGTTCTTC. The chain is built from TRBV20-1 and TRBJ2-1, with D unclear. V was cut by 6 bases and J by 7 bases, with 10 bases left in between. CDR3 length equals 11 residues. Germline V lookup: CDR1 DFQATT, CDR2 SNEGSKA (reference sequence).

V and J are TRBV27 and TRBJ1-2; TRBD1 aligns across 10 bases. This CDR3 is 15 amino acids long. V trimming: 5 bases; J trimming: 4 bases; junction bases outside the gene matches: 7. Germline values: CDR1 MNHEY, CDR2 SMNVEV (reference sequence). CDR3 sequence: CASSQGQGRIYGYTF. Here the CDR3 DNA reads TGTGCCAGCAGTCAGGGACAGGGGAGGATCTATGGCTACACCTTC.

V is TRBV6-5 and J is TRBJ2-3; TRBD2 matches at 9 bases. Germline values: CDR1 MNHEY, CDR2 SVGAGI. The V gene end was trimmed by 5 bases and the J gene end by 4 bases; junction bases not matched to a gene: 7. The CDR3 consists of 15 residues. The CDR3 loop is CASSNSGSWADTQYF. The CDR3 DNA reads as TGTGCCAGCAGTAATAGCGGGAGTTGGGCAGATACGCAGTATTTT.

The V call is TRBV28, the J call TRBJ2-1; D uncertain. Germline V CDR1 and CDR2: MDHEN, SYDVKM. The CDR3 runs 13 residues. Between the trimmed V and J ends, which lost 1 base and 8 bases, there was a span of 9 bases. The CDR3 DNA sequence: TGTGCCAGCAGTTTATTAGGGTTCGATGAGCAGTTCTTC. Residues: CASSLLGFDEQFF.

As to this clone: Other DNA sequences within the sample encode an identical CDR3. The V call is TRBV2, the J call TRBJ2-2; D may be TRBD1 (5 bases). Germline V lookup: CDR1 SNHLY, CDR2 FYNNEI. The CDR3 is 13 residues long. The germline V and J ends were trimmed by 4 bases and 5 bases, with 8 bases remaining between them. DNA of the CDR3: TGTGCCAGCAGTGGGCAGGGAACCGGGGAGCTGTTTTTT. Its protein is CASSGQGTGELFF.

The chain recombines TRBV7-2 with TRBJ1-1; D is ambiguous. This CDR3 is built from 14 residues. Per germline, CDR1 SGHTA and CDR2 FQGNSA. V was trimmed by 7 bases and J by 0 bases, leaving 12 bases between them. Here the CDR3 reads CASTLAGVNTEAFF. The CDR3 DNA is TGTGCCAGCACCCTGGCGGGAGTGAACACTGAAGCTTTCTTT.

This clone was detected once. CDR3 coding DNA: TGTGCCAGCAGCGTAGAATACACAGATACGCAGTATTTT. Translation gives CASSVEYTDTQYF. The genes are TRBV9 and TRBJ2-3; no firm D call. CDR1 and CDR2 from the germline V gene are SGDLS and YYNGEE. The CDR3 totals 13 residues. V was shortened by 0 bases and J by 2 bases, with 4 bases between the two germline ends.

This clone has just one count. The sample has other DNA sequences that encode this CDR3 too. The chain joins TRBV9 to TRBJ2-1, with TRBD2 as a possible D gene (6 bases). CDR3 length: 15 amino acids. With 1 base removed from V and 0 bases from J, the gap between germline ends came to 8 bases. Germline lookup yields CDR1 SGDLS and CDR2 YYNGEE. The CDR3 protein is CASSVLGGSYNEQFF. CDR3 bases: TGTGCCAGCAGCGTACTCGGGGGCTCCTACAATGAGCAGTTCTTC.

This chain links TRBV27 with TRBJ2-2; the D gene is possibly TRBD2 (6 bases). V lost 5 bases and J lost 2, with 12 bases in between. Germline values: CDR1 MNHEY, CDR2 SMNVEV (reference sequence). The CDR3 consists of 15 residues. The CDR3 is CASSPGTVNTGELFF. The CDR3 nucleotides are TGTGCCAGCAGTCCCGGGACTGTAAACACCGGGGAGCTGTTTTTT.

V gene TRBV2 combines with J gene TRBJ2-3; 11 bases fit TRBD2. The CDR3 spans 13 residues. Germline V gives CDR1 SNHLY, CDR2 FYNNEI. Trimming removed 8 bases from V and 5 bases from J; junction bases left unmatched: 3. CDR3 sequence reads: CASLAGGRDTQYF. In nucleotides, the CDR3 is TGTGCCAGCCTAGCGGGAGGACGAGATACGCAGTATTTT.

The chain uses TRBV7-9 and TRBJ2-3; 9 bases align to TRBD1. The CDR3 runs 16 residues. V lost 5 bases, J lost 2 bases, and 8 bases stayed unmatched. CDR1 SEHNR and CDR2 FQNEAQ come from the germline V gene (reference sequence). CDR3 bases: TGTGCCAGCAGCGCCGGGACAGGGTGGAACACAGATACGCAGTATTTT. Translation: CASSAGTGWNTDTQYF.

This CDR3 is CASSIDSGETQYF. CDR3 nucleotide sequence: TGTGCCAGCAGCATTGACTCCGGAGAGACCCAGTACTTC. The V gene is TRBV7-8, the J gene TRBJ2-5; the D is unclear. Germline V CDR1 and CDR2: SGHVS, FQNEAQ. This CDR3 comprises 13 residues. V lost 5 bases and J lost 4, with 11 bases in between.